Listed below are T cell receptor beta chains from one sample, sequenced in a study of cytomegalovirus exposure and HLA in healthy donors. Sequenced by immunoSEQ multiplex PCR; TCRdb stores in-frame clones only, minus some. The table has 150,000 to 200,000 clones, 80% to 85% seen once. The sample was PBMCs. These receptors came from a boy between 2 and 10 years old in good health and CMV-seronegative. The CDR3 runs from the conserved cysteine through the conserved F or W. The D gene is left open where the match is weak. Not all rows give a size; the values are once, few, many and, for expanded clones, a class.

abundance	v_gene	j_gene	d_gene	CDR3nt	CDR3aa
-	TRBV30	TRBJ1-3	-	TGTGCCTGGAGTGAGGGGGGAAACACCATATATTTT	CAWSEGGNTIYF
-	TRBV7-3	TRBJ2-3	TRBD1	TGTGCCAGCAGCTTTGACAGGGTCGCAGATACGCAGTATTTT	CASSFDRVADTQYF
-	TRBV6-1	TRBJ1-5	-	TGTGCCAGCAGTGAATGGGGAGGGGTGAGCAATCAGCCCCAGCATTTT	CASSEWGGVSNQPQHF
-	TRBV27	TRBJ2-1	TRBD2	TGTGCCAGCAGTTCCCGACTAGCTAGCTCCTACAATGAGCAGTTCTTC	CASSSRLASSYNEQFF
-	TRBV5-5	TRBJ1-5	-	TGTGCCAGCAGCTTGGTAGTAAATCAGCCCCAGCATTTT	CASSLVVNQPQHF
once	TRBV5-1	TRBJ1-1	-	TGCGCCAGCAGCTTCCGGACGGGGGACACTGAAGCTTTCTTT	CASSFRTGDTEAFF
-	TRBV27	TRBJ2-1	TRBD1	TGTGCCAGCAGTTCCGACAGGGGGTACAATGAGCAGTTCTTC	CASSSDRGYNEQFF
-	TRBV12-5	TRBJ2-6	TRBD1	TGTGCTAGTGGTTCCGGACAGGCGAGCTCTGGGGCCAACGGCCTGACTTTC	CASGSGQASSGANGLTF
-	TRBV4-3	TRBJ2-3	TRBD2	TGCGCCAGCAGCCAAGATGGAGGAGCGGGAGGTGCAGATACGCAGTATTTT	CASSQDGGAGGADTQYF
-	TRBV6-5	TRBJ1-1	-	TGTGCCAGCAGGTCACCAGGTGGTGGCACTGAAGCTTTCTTT	CASRSPGGGTEAFF
-	TRBV7-2	TRBJ2-2	-	-	CASIFGAGELFF
-	TRBV30	TRBJ1-3	TRBD1	TGTGCCCTTGGACAGGGTAGCTCTGGAAACACCATATATTTT	CALGQGSSGNTIYF
-	TRBV6-1	TRBJ1-2	TRBD1	TGTGCCAGTATGACAGGGGGCTATGGCTACACCTTC	CASMTGGYGYTF
-	TRBV13	TRBJ2-3	-	TGTGCCAGCAGCTTAGAACAGGGTGAAGATACGCAGTATTTT	CASSLEQGEDTQYF
once	TRBV10-2	TRBJ1-2	-	TGCGCCAGCAGTGCTGTTAACTATGGCTACACCTTC	CASSAVNYGYTF
once	TRBV30	TRBJ1-1	-	TGTGCCTGGAGTGCCCGGACACCAATGAACACTGAAGCTTTCTTT	CAWSARTPMNTEAFF
-	TRBV6-5	TRBJ1-6	TRBD1	TGTGCCAGCAGTTCCGGGACAGGCGCCTATAATTCACTCCTCCACTTT	CASSSGTGAYNSLLHF
-	TRBV19	TRBJ2-1	-	TGTGCCAGTAGTAGGGGAGGGGGGAATGAGCAGTTCTTC	CASSRGGGNEQFF
-	TRBV28	TRBJ1-1	-	TGTGCCAGCAGTTTGTCGGAGGCGGGCACTGAAGCTTTCTTT	CASSLSEAGTEAFF
-	TRBV18	TRBJ1-1	-	TGTGCCAGCTCACGGGCAGGGACTGAAGCTTTCTTT	CASSRAGTEAFF
-	TRBV2	TRBJ1-1	-	TGTGCCAGCTCTGGGGTTGGGAGTGAAGCTTTCTTT	CASSGVGSEAFF
-	TRBV15	TRBJ1-1	-	TGTGCCACCAGCAGAGATGTGGGAGGGGAGACTGAAGCTTTCTTT	CATSRDVGGETEAFF
few	TRBV19	TRBJ1-1	TRBD1	TGTGCCAGTAGTACTCGAGGGGGCGAAGCTTTCTTT	CASSTRGGEAFF
few	TRBV7-2	TRBJ1-1	-	TGTGCCAGCAGCTTAATGGGGGCTGTGAGCACTGAAGCTTTCTTT	CASSLMGAVSTEAFF
-	TRBV10-3	TRBJ2-5	TRBD2	TGTGCCATCAGTGCGTCTACGGGAGGGCCAGTGGGAGGAAAGACCCAGTACTTC	CAISASTGGPVGGKTQYF
-	TRBV28	TRBJ2-3	-	TGTGCCAGCGTCTACGGAGATACGCAGTATTTT	CASVYGDTQYF
-	TRBV21-1	TRBJ1-5	-	TGTGCCAGGTGGGAGGGATGTCATTACTATCAGCCCCAGCATTTT	CARWEGCHYYQPQHF
few	TRBV29-1	TRBJ1-1	-	TGCAGCGTTGAACGGGGGAACACTGAAGCTTTCTTT	CSVERGNTEAFF
-	TRBV19	TRBJ2-1	-	TGTGCCAGTAGTATCGGCAGAGGGAGATCCTCCTACAATGAGCAGTTCTTC	CASSIGRGRSSYNEQFF
-	TRBV4-3	TRBJ1-4	-	TGCGCCAGCAGCCTCCAATTGAATGAAAAACTGTTTTTT	CASSLQLNEKLFF
-	TRBV30	TRBJ2-5	TRBD2	TGTGCCTTAACCATTAGCGGGGGCTTACAAGAGACCCAGTACTTC	CALTISGGLQETQYF
-	TRBV9	TRBJ1-1	-	TGTGCCAGCAGCGACGGGGAGAGCACTGAAGCTTTCTTT	CASSDGESTEAFF
-	TRBV15	TRBJ2-1	TRBD2	TGTGCCACCAGCAGAGTAAGGAGGGAGGGACACAATGAGCAGTTCTTC	CATSRVRREGHNEQFF
-	TRBV9	TRBJ1-2	TRBD1	TGTGCCAGCAGCGTATCACTGACAGGGAGTGTCTACACCTTC	CASSVSLTGSVYTF
-	TRBV5-1	TRBJ1-2	-	TGCGCCAGCAGCGACCCCAGAGGGGGCTACACCTTC	CASSDPRGGYTF
-	TRBV19	TRBJ1-2	-	TGTGCCAGTAGTACCCCGGGGGACGGCTACACCTTC	CASSTPGDGYTF
-	TRBV4-1	TRBJ2-7	TRBD2	TGCGCCAGCAGCCAAGGGGGGAGGGCCGACGAGCAGTACTTC	CASSQGGRADEQYF
-	TRBV7-2	TRBJ2-3	TRBD2	TGTGCCAGCAGCTTAGAGTCCGCGGGAGGCGTGAAGTATACGCAGTATTTT	CASSLESAGGVKYTQYF
-	TRBV4-1	TRBJ1-4	-	TGCGCCAGCAGCCAAGGCAGGGGCAAGGGGTATGAAAAACTGTTTTTT	CASSQGRGKGYEKLFF